A selection of T cell receptor beta chains follows, all from one sample in a study of blood T cell repertoires in COVID-19. Some clones are missing from TCRdb's copy, which holds only in-frame ones; the method was immunoSEQ multiplex PCR. The sample lists about 130,000 clones, about 86% occurring once. Input material: PBMCs or T cells enriched from blood (not recorded which). All receptors come from a man aged 45-60 years who had recovered from COVID-19. The CDR3 runs from the conserved cysteine through the conserved F or W. The D gene is left open where the match is weak. Clone size is not always given. Where it is, it says once, few, many or a class for expanded clones.

v_call,d_call,clone_size,j_call,cdr3_nt,cdr3_aa
TRBV11-2,TRBD1,NA,TRBJ2-7,TGTGCCAGCAGCTTAGGCCTCCGACAGGGGACAAGCGAGCAGTACTTC,CASSLGLRQGTSEQYF
TRBV18,NA,NA,TRBJ1-3,TGTGCCAGCTCACCTCTGCCCGGACAAACCTTTTCTGGAAACACCATATATTTT,CASSPLPGQTFSGNTIYF
TRBV19,TRBD2,NA,TRBJ2-1,TGTGCCAGTCCCTTTAAGACTAGCGGGGGTGGCAATGAGCAGTTCTTC,CASPFKTSGGGNEQFF
TRBV5-1,TRBD2,few,TRBJ2-2,TGCGCCAGCAGCGGGGGACTAGCGGCTCCTAACACCGGGGAGCTGTTTTTT,CASSGGLAAPNTGELFF
TRBV10-1,TRBD1,NA,TRBJ1-3,TGCGCCAGCAAAAATCACCACAGGGGGCTAGAACCCACTGGAAACACCATATATTTT,CASKNHHRGLEPTGNTIYF
TRBV12-5,TRBD1,NA,TRBJ1-1,TGTGCTAGTGGTTTCGGGCAGGGGGCGAACACTGAAGCTTTCTTT,CASGFGQGANTEAFF
TRBV7-2,NA,NA,TRBJ2-5,TGTGCCAGCAACTCAGCGGCAGGGCCCTCGGAGACCCAGTACTTC,CASNSAAGPSETQYF
TRBV4-3,NA,NA,TRBJ1-5,TGCGCCAGCAGCCAAGATGCAGGGGCCCGCAATCAGCCCCAGCATTTT,CASSQDAGARNQPQHF
TRBV6-5,NA,NA,TRBJ1-1,TGTGCCAGCGGGGGGAGTCGGATGAACACTGAAGCTTTCTTT,CASGGSRMNTEAFF
TRBV3-1/TRBV3-2,TRBD1,NA,TRBJ1-1,TGTGCCAGCAGCGAGGACAGGGGGCTAAACACTGAAGCTTTCTTT,CASSEDRGLNTEAFF
TRBV5-4,TRBD2,NA,TRBJ2-3,TGTGCCAGCAGCTTGACTAGCGGGGGCATCACAGATACGCAGTATTTT,CASSLTSGGITDTQYF
TRBV29-1,NA,once,TRBJ2-7,TGCAGCGTTCGGATCAGGGAAGGGTCCTACGAGCAGTACTTC,CSVRIREGSYEQYF
TRBV30,TRBD1,NA,TRBJ1-2,TGTGCCTGGAGTCTGACAGGGATTGGCTACACCTTC,CAWSLTGIGYTF
TRBV4-2,TRBD2,few,TRBJ2-5,TGTGCCAGCACGCGGGGGGGGAAAGAGACCCAGTACTTC,CASTRGGKETQYF
TRBV5-1,TRBD1,few,TRBJ2-1,TGCGCCAGCAGCCAGCCGGGACAGGTATACAATGAGCAGTTCTTC,CASSQPGQVYNEQFF
TRBV3-1/TRBV3-2,NA,NA,TRBJ2-1,TGTGCCAGCAGCAGGGCGGGGGCCTTCGACAATGAGCAGTTCTTC,CASSRAGAFDNEQFF
TRBV27,TRBD2,medium-sized,TRBJ2-7,TGTGCCAGCAGTTCAGGGAGGGGATTGACGTACGAGCAGTACTTC,CASSSGRGLTYEQYF
TRBV6-5,TRBD1,NA,TRBJ1-1,TGTGCCAGCAGCCGGGGGGACAGGCAAGACACTGAAGCTTTCTTT,CASSRGDRQDTEAFF
TRBV6-5,TRBD1,NA,TRBJ1-4,TGTGCCAGCAGTTACTCCGGGACAGAGGGCGAAAAACTGTTTTTT,CASSYSGTEGEKLFF
TRBV20-1,NA,NA,TRBJ1-2,TGCAGTGCTGCGACGGGGTATGGCTACACCTTC,CSAATGYGYTF
TRBV28,NA,once,TRBJ1-2,TGTGCCAGCAGTTTAGGGGGGGAGGGTGACTATGGCTACACCTTC,CASSLGGEGDYGYTF
TRBV10-3,TRBD1,NA,TRBJ2-3,TGTGCCATCAGTGAGTCATCATCGGTGGCAGGGGGAGATACGCAGTATTTT,CAISESSSVAGGDTQYF
TRBV12-5,NA,NA,TRBJ1-2,TGTGCTAGTGGTTTGGGCTCTGGGGCAGGGGTTAACTATGGCTACACCTTC,CASGLGSGAGVNYGYTF
TRBV27,TRBD1,NA,TRBJ2-7,TGTGCCAGCAGTCCTCTACCCGGGACAGGGACCTACGAGCAGTACTTC,CASSPLPGTGTYEQYF
TRBV3-1/TRBV3-2,NA,NA,TRBJ1-5,TGTGCCAGCAGCCAAGATTGGGGGCCACAGCCCCAGCATTTT,CASSQDWGPQPQHF
TRBV25-1,NA,NA,TRBJ2-5,TGTGCCAGCAGTGACAGTACAGGGCACGTAGAGACCCAGTACTTC,CASSDSTGHVETQYF
TRBV6-5,NA,NA,TRBJ1-6,TGTGCCAGCAGTTACTCGAGACAGGCCTATAATTCACCCCTCCACTTT,CASSYSRQAYNSPLHF
TRBV19,NA,NA,TRBJ1-1,TGTGCCAGTAGTATCGGGTCATATCCTGAAGCTTTCTTT,CASSIGSYPEAFF
TRBV7-8,TRBD1,NA,TRBJ2-7,TGTGCCAGCAGCTTAGGGGACAGGAGGTCCTACGAGCAGTACTTC,CASSLGDRRSYEQYF
TRBV7-9,NA,NA,TRBJ2-3,TGTGCCAGCAGCTTGTACACAGGGGGGGAAGATACGCAGTATTTT,CASSLYTGGEDTQYF
TRBV7-7,TRBD2,NA,TRBJ2-1,TGTGCTAGCAGCTTATCCCCGACTAGCGGGGGGGCTAGGGAGCAGTTCTTC,CASSLSPTSGGAREQFF
TRBV7-2,NA,NA,TRBJ1-1,TGTGCCAGCAGCCAGAGGGGGGGAACTGAAGCTTTCTTT,CASSQRGGTEAFF
TRBV12-3/TRBV12-4,NA,once,TRBJ2-7,TGTGCCAGCAGACCGGACACAGGGGAGCAGTACTTC,CASRPDTGEQYF
TRBV7-2,NA,NA,TRBJ1-5,TGTGCCAGCAGCTTAGTAGGTGGCCGGGGTAGCAATCAGCCCCAGCATTTT,CASSLVGGRGSNQPQHF
TRBV27,NA,NA,TRBJ1-2,TGTGCCAGCAGTGCAACAGTATCTCATGGCTACACCTTC,CASSATVSHGYTF
TRBV13,TRBD2,NA,TRBJ2-7,TGTGCCAGCAGCACTAGCGGGGGGGCCCCGTACGAGCAGTACTTC,CASSTSGGAPYEQYF
TRBV4-2,NA,NA,TRBJ2-3,TGTGCCAGCAGCCAGAGAGTCACAGATACGCAGTATTTT,CASSQRVTDTQYF
TRBV29-1,TRBD2,NA,TRBJ2-3,TGCAGCGTTGGCGGGGGGCTCTTCACAGATACGCAGTATTTT,CSVGGGLFTDTQYF
TRBV19,TRBD1,once,TRBJ1-2,TGTGCCAGTAGAAACAGGGGGGAAGCTAACTATGGCTACACCTTC,CASRNRGEANYGYTF
TRBV2,NA,once,TRBJ1-6,TGTGCCAGCACTCCCGGGGGGTCACCCCTCCACTTT,CASTPGGSPLHF
TRBV28,TRBD1,NA,TRBJ1-2,TGTGCCAGCACCCCGGGACAGGGCCCTTTAAGGGGCTACACCTTC,CASTPGQGPLRGYTF
TRBV5-5,TRBD2,NA,TRBJ2-7,TGTGCCAGCAGCCCAGAGCTTTGGGCGGGGGGGCCTTACGAGCAGTACTTC,CASSPELWAGGPYEQYF
TRBV12-3/TRBV12-4,NA,few,TRBJ1-3,TGTGCCAGCAGTTTAGGCCAGGGAAACACCATATATTTT,CASSLGQGNTIYF
TRBV5-5,TRBD2,NA,TRBJ2-5,TGTGCCAGCAGCCCTTCTCCCCGACTAGCGGGGGGGACGTTGGAGACCCAGTACTTC,CASSPSPRLAGGTLETQYF
TRBV7-2,TRBD1,NA,TRBJ1-1,TGTGCCAGCAGCTTAGCCGTGACAGGGTTGAGAGCTTTCTTT,CASSLAVTGLRAFF
TRBV7-9,TRBD1,NA,TRBJ1-1,TGTGCCAGCAGCATAACAGGGGTAGTCACTGAAGCTTTCTTT,CASSITGVVTEAFF
TRBV5-1,TRBD2,NA,TRBJ2-1,TGCGCCAGCAGCTTGCGGGGGGGCCCCAATGAGCAGTTCTTC,CASSLRGGPNEQFF
TRBV7-2,TRBD1,once,TRBJ1-3,TGTGCCAGCAGCTTAGGGCAGGGGGTGTGGGGAAACACCATATATTTT,CASSLGQGVWGNTIYF
TRBV28,TRBD1,NA,TRBJ1-5,TGTGCCAGCACCTTATATGACAGGGATGGTCAGCCCCAGCATTTT,CASTLYDRDGQPQHF
TRBV7-2,NA,NA,TRBJ2-7,TGTGCCAGCAGCTTAGGGGGCAGATCCTACGAGCAGTACTTC,CASSLGGRSYEQYF
TRBV7-9,TRBD1,NA,TRBJ1-6,TGTGCCAGCAGCGATGGGGACAGGGGGCAAAGTTCACCCCTCCACTTT,CASSDGDRGQSSPLHF
TRBV6-6,TRBD1,NA,TRBJ1-3,TGTGCCAGCAGTGATACAGGGGCTGGAAACACCATATATTTT,CASSDTGAGNTIYF
TRBV4-3,NA,NA,TRBJ1-1,TGCGCCAGCAGCCAAGAGCAGGGAGGTGTTGAAGCTTTCTTT,CASSQEQGGVEAFF
TRBV7-2,NA,NA,TRBJ2-2,TGTGCCAGCAGTCCCGGACGGACAACCGGGGAGCTGTTTTTT,CASSPGRTTGELFF
TRBV2,NA,NA,TRBJ2-3,TGTGCCAGCAGTGAACGGCTAGATGCAGATACGCAGTATTTT,CASSERLDADTQYF
TRBV18,NA,NA,TRBJ2-1,TGTGCCAGCTCACCATTTTGGTCCGGGGTCGATGAGCAGTTCTTC,CASSPFWSGVDEQFF
TRBV6-5,NA,NA,TRBJ2-1,TGTGCCAGCAGCATTAAGCCAGAGCAGTTCTTC,CASSIKPEQFF
TRBV30,TRBD2,NA,TRBJ2-1,TGTGCCTGGAGTAAGACTAGCGGGAAGAACAATGAGCAGTTCTTC,CAWSKTSGKNNEQFF
TRBV23-1,NA,NA,TRBJ1-1,TGCGCCAGCAGTCAATCGCGGCAGTTAAACACTGAAGCTTTCTTT,CASSQSRQLNTEAFF